Below, 17 T cell receptor beta chains from the same sample are listed, as sequenced in a study of cytomegalovirus exposure and HLA in healthy donors. The PCR was carried out with 60 Vbeta primers and 13 Jbeta primers. Only in-frame clones appear in the TCRdb table, and some are missing; sequencing was by immunoSEQ multiplex PCR. The sample has over 150,000 clones, roughly 80% seen once. Source material: PBMCs. The receptors stem from a human donor in good health.

This rearrangement joins TRBV5-6 to TRBJ1-6; TRBD1 might be the D (5 bases). The V gene lost 5 bases and the J gene lost 0 bases, with 15 bases spanning the gap. Germline V gives CDR1 SGHDT, CDR2 YYEEEE. This CDR3 is 17 amino acids long. CDR3 region: CASRPQGQSSYNSPLHF. The CDR3 DNA sequence: TGTGCCAGCAGACCTCAGGGTCAAAGCTCCTATAATTCACCCCTCCACTTT.

This sequence joins TRBV18 and TRBJ1-2; D remains unclear. Germline lookup yields CDR1 KGHSH and CDR2 LQKENI. The CDR3 length is 14 residues. The ends were cut back, 3 bases at V and 1 base at J, with 9 bases in the middle. The CDR3 bases are TGTGCCAGCTCACCGGCACCGCTTAACTATGGCTACACCTTC. Translating it yields CASSPAPLNYGYTF.

V and J are TRBV6-1 and TRBJ2-7, with a tentative D call TRBD2 (5 bases). The ends were cut back, 9 bases at V and 1 base at J, with 19 bases in the middle. The CDR3 runs to 15 residues. CDR1 MNHNS and CDR2 SASEGT come from the germline V gene. CDR3 sequence: CASQTMSGGSYEQYF. CDR3 bases: TGTGCCAGTCAAACGATGAGCGGAGGTTCCTACGAGCAGTACTTC.

The chain links TRBV5-1 to TRBJ2-1; a weak D match, TRBD2 (6 bases). Deletions cut 0 bases from V and 9 bases from J, with 10 bases between. The CDR3 length is 13 residues. Looked up from germline, CDR1 is SGHRS and CDR2 is YFSETQ. The CDR3 region has the DNA TGCGCCAGCAGCTTGGAAAGGGGAGGTGAGCAGTTCTTC. It translates to CASSLERGGEQFF.

This chain links TRBV7-8 with TRBJ1-1; D is possibly TRBD1 (5 bases). The CDR3 has 14 amino acids. CDR1 and CDR2 (germline): SGHVS, FQNEAQ. V was shortened by 1 base and J by 2 bases, with 8 bases between the two germline ends. Here the CDR3 reads CASSLGTTNTEAFF. CDR3 bases: TGTGCCAGCAGCTTAGGGACAACCAACACTGAAGCTTTCTTT. The full variable domain, rest sourced from reference TRBV7-8 and TRBJ1-1, is GAGVSQSPRYKVAKRGQDVALRCDPISGHVSLFWYQQALGQGPEFLTYFQNEAQLDKSGLPSDRFFAERPEGSVSTLKIQRTQQEDSAVYLCASSLGTTNTEAFFGQGTRLTVV.

The chain links TRBV5-4 to TRBJ1-2; 7 nucleotides match TRBD1. CDR1 is SGHNT, CDR2 YYREEE, per germline (reference sequence). V shed 3 bases and J 8 bases; nucleotides not matched to a gene: 10. The CDR3 spans 14 residues. This CDR3 reads CASSWQTGLGGYTF. For the CDR3, the DNA is TGTGCCAGCAGCTGGCAGACAGGGCTAGGCGGCTACACCTTC.

CDR3 region: CASSPSLAKNIQYF. In DNA form, the CDR3 reads TGTGCCAGCAGCCCGAGTCTAGCCAAAAACATTCAGTACTTC. The chain has TRBV7-3 and TRBJ2-4; D uncertain. Per the germline V gene, CDR1 is SGHTA and CDR2 is FQGTGA. V was pared by 5 bases and J by 0 bases, with 8 bases between. The CDR3 has 14 amino acids.

V is TRBV2 and J is TRBJ2-1; TRBD2 matches at 10 bases. Germline loops: CDR1 SNHLY, CDR2 FYNNEI. Trimming at V came to 4 bases and at J to 7 bases, leaving 7 bases not matched to a gene. The CDR3 spans 15 residues. The CDR3 protein is CASSVNSGGFNEQFF. CDR3 nucleotides: TGTGCCAGCAGTGTTAATAGCGGGGGGTTTAATGAGCAGTTCTTC.

A few counts support this clone. The V and J genes are TRBV5-5 and TRBJ2-3; tentatively, D is TRBD1 (6 bases). V was pared by 2 bases and J by 0 bases, with 10 bases between. This CDR3 spans 15 amino acids. The germline V gene encodes CDR1 SGHKS and CDR2 YYEKEE (reference sequence). CDR3 coding DNA: TGTGCCAGCAGCTTCGGACAGACTAGCACAGATACGCAGTATTTT. This gives the protein CASSFGQTSTDTQYF.

V and J are TRBV7-3 and TRBJ2-5; 7 positions match TRBD2. Germline CDR1 SGHTA, CDR2 FQGTGA. The J segment lost 6 bases and the V segment lost 5 bases, leaving 15 bases of the junction unmatched. This CDR3 has 16 amino acids. This chain's CDR3 is CASSTRGSGPPKTQYF. The CDR3 region has the DNA TGTGCCAGCAGCACCCGGGGTAGCGGGCCCCCGAAGACCCAGTACTTC. The full variable domain, its missing parts supplied by reference TRBV7-3 and TRBJ2-5, is GAGVSQTPSNKVTEKGKYVELRCDPISGHTALYWYRQSLGQGPEFLIYFQGTGAADDSGLPNDRFFAVRPEGSVSTLKIQRTERGDSAVYLCASSTRGSGPPKTQYFGPGTRLLVL.

V usage is TRBV4-3 and J usage is TRBJ1-2, with 9 bases identical to TRBD1. The germline gives CDR1 LGHNA, CDR2 YSLEER. There are 13 residues in the CDR3. V dropped 4 bases and J dropped 7; count of bases not matched to a gene: 4. DNA for the CDR3: TGCGCCAGCAGCCGAGACAGGGGGTTTGGCTACACCTTC. This translates into CASSRDRGFGYTF.

Comments on this clone: The junction does not match germline at one end; this may be a read error. The chain couples TRBV29-1 to TRBJ2-5; the match to TRBD1 covers 7 bases. CDR3 length: 13 residues. Germline V gene sequence: CDR1 SQVTM, CDR2 ANQGSEA. CDR3 amino acids: CSPEGAYQGTQYF. For the CDR3, the DNA is TGCAGCCCCGAGGGGGCATACCAAGGGACCCAGTACTTC.

This clone appeared a few times. The genes are TRBV4-3 and TRBJ2-2; TRBD1 agrees at 8 bases. This CDR3 is built from 17 residues. V was pared by 4 bases and J by 2 bases, with 9 bases of the junction left unmatched. The germline V gene has CDR1 LGHNA and CDR2 YSLEER. CDR3 region: CASSPTGTGVNTGELFF. DNA for the CDR3: TGCGCCAGCAGCCCCACCGGGACAGGCGTTAACACCGGGGAGCTGTTTTTT.

The rearrangement uses TRBV4-2 and TRBJ2-2; 9 bases line up with TRBD2. Germline CDR1 and CDR2: LGHNA and YNFKEQ. The CDR3 contains 16 residues. The V gene end was trimmed by 4 bases and the J gene end by 7 bases; junction bases not matched to a gene: 10. The CDR3 spells CASSPEMIAGVGELFF. The CDR3 nucleotides are TGTGCCAGCAGCCCTGAGATGATAGCGGGGGTCGGGGAGCTGTTTTTT.

This clone was seen only once. Its ends do not fully match the called genes, so a read error is possible. The V call is TRBV4-1, the J call TRBJ2-1, with D perhaps matching TRBD2 (5 bases). The CDR3 runs to 14 residues. Per germline, CDR1 MGHRA and CDR2 YSYEKL. The CDR3 nucleotides read TGTGCCAGCAGCCAACTTTCGAGGGTGGATGAGCAGTTCTTC. It encodes CASSQLSRVDEQFF.

The V gene is TRBV7-2, the J gene TRBJ1-6, with TRBD1 as a possible D gene (5 bases). The CDR3 sequence is 16 residues long. V shed 5 bases and J shed 5 bases, with 16 bases lying between them. The V gene's germline CDR1 is SGHTA and CDR2 FQGNSA. The CDR3 DNA is TGTGCCAGCAGCCTGCTCGCGGGGCTGAATAATTCACCCCTCCACTTT. It is translated as CASSLLAGLNNSPLHF.

V gene TRBV19 combines with J gene TRBJ2-6, with a weak D call TRBD2 (6 bases). This CDR3 spans 17 amino acids. The germline gives CDR1 LNHDA, CDR2 SQIVND (reference sequence). V was pared by 4 bases and J by 1 base, with 14 bases between. DNA for the CDR3: TGTGCCAGTAGTAGTCAGGCGGGGACGTCTGGGGCCAACGTCCTGACTTTC. Its translation is CASSSQAGTSGANVLTF.